This T cell receptor (beta chain) originates from a study of human T cells and chemical hapten exposure (dated by TCRdb to about 2021). General notes on the study: For sensitization, 2% DPC in acetone was applied to a 2 cm by 2 cm area of upper inner arm skin. Patch tests used Finn chambers with 0.01% DPC on the upper back, scored after 6 days by International Contact Dermatitis Research Group standards. Patient blood was sampled pre-sensitization (week 0) and at 2, 6 and about 24 weeks after DPC sensitization. Approximately 28 alopecia patients provided blood for TCR sequencing at one to four time points (pre-sensitization, 2, 6 and 24 weeks). The patient cohort, mostly female, included alopecia areata with under or over 50% scalp involvement, alopecia totalis and alopecia universalis. The study tracked peripheral blood TCR repertoire changes in vivo during primary and secondary sensitization to the hapten diphenylcyclopropenone (DPC) in alopecia patients. Weekly therapeutic DPC doses were additionally applied to the scalp of patients throughout the roughly 22-week study period. The libraries were sequenced as a pool, and the TCR yield per sample differed mostly because of small variations in library volumes within the pool.

Library construction relied on RACE. TCRdb names NextSeq 500 as the instrument used. Library preparation attached unique molecular identifiers to individual cDNA molecules for quantitative, reproducible TCR counting. Both TCR alpha and TCR beta chains were sequenced from each blood RNA sample. Concerning the study's data processing: The median number of TCRs per sample was approximately 98,000, ranging from roughly 20,000 to 690,600. V, J and CDR3 annotation of the TCR reads was performed with the Decombinator software suite. Every sample was subsampled to the same number of TCRs (28,000) for the PS versus PT1 abundance plots. TCRs were defined as expanded if absent before sensitization and observed at least eight times at the 2-week time point. TCRdb reworked the public reads: Q25 trimming with fastp, MiXCR clone assembly, productive beta chains retained. One record per CDR3 amino acid sequence lists the most common genes and DNA. TCRdb's processing, not the study's, gives the V and J calls here. The sample table contains 250,000 or so distinct CDR3 sequences; only one count was recorded for 7.5% to 8% of them. 0.9% to 1.5% of the sample rests with the top ten.

General conclusions and limits of the study: Repeated subsampling changed both the strength of the expansion versus patch-test correlation and the threshold at which that correlation became significant. The number of PT1 expanded TCRs positively correlated with patch test score, significant at thresholds 8, 16 and 32 but not 4. Compared with pre-sensitization or healthy control sets, expanded TCRs formed significantly more large CDR3 similarity clusters, which is consistent with antigen-driven responses. Because all patients had alopecia, a presumed autoimmune disease, the immune response of the patients might differ from that of healthy individuals. No change with DPC sensitization was found in the number of TCRs above 1 in 1000 frequency, and no evidence of global repertoire structure alterations was found.

Measured from the cysteine to the phenylalanine, the CDR3 is 16 residues long. Only the CDR3 DNA is retained, 48 bases long and in frame from the first base. Relative to germline, V is missing 4 bases and J is missing 4 bases, with 6 bases of the junction outside any gene match. The germline V gene encodes CDR1 SGHAT and CDR2 FQNNGV. This clonotype was detected many times. The specificity of this receptor is unknown. Base qualities are not recorded, but no much larger clone differs from it by a single base. Reading the label with the study, this specimen's time point is: pre-sensitization, week 0. Sample treatment or condition, as interpreted from the label and publication: therapeutic diphenylcyclopropenone sensitization with weekly scalp DPC. Blood at each patch-test visit was drawn before the patch test was applied. Patients were considered eligible if aged 18 to 70, diagnosed with alopecia and deemed suitable for DPC therapy, and patients were excluded if pregnant. Unfractionated whole blood was collected in Tempus Blood RNA tubes, and total RNA was extracted from that blood.

This TCR came from a man between 18 and 29 years old with alopecia areata. Some clones in this sample may be carry-over from other donors' samples. Source: whole blood, taken in connection with sensitization to the hapten diphenylcyclopropenone (DPC). The receptor chain draws on TRBV11-2 and TRBJ2-1; the junction holds 11 bases that match TRBD1. The DNA sequence is as follows: TGTGCCAGCAGCTCAACCGGGACAGGGGGGTACAATGAGCAGTTCTTC. It specifies CASSSTGTGGYNEQFF.